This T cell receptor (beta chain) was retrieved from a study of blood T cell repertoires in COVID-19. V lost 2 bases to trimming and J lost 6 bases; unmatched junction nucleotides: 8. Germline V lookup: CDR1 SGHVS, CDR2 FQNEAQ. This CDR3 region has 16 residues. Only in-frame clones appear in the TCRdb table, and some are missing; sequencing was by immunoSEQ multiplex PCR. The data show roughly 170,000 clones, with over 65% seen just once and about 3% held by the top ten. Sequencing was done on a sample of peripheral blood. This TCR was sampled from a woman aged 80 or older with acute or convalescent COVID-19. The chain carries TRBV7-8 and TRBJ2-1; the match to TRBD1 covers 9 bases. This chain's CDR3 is CASSLTGGAFSNEQFF. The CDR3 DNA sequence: TGTGCCAGCAGCTTAACAGGGGGCGCTTTTTCCAATGAGCAGTTCTTC.